The present T cell receptor beta chain was sequenced within a study of blood T cell repertoires in COVID-19. Study-level background: PBMCs, B-cell-depleted T cells, or T cells were the source of the cDNA or gDNA that made up the material.

Sequencing was performed with immunoSEQ multiplex PCR; in TCRdb, only in-frame clones are kept and a portion is missing. The table has tens of thousands of clones, about four fifths seen once. There are 15 residues in the CDR3. With V trimmed by 5 bases and J by 4 bases, 8 bases remained unmatched. From germline, CDR1 is SGHAT and CDR2 FQDESV (reference sequence). The gene calls are TRBV11-1 and TRBJ2-5, with TRBD1 matching 9 bases. The clonotype comes from a woman at least 80 years old with acute or convalescent COVID-19. Sequencing input: peripheral blood. The DNA for the CDR3 is TGTGCCAGCAGCCGCACCCCGGACAGGGGAGAGACCCAGTACTTC. It is translated as CASSRTPDRGETQYF.